This T cell receptor (beta chain) emerged from a study of blood T cell repertoires in COVID-19. Study-wide background: T cells, B-cell-depleted T cells, or PBMCs provided the cDNA or gDNA that served as material.

The table came from immunoSEQ multiplex PCR; TCRdb's copy has only in-frame clones and leaves some out. The sample has 360,000 or so clones; roughly 87% are singletons. The sequencing sample was made of PBMCs or T cells enriched from blood (not recorded which). The sequence came from a woman in her twenties or thirties who had recovered from COVID-19.

CDR3 DNA sequence: TGCAGCGTTGAAGATTATTTAGGGAGTACCTATGGCTACACCTTC. Its translation: CSVEDYLGSTYGYTF. The V and J genes are TRBV29-1 and TRBJ1-2; D unclear. This CDR3 spans 15 amino acids. V was shortened by 0 bases and J by 4 bases, with 15 bases between the two germline ends. Germline CDR1 SQVTM, CDR2 ANQGSEA.